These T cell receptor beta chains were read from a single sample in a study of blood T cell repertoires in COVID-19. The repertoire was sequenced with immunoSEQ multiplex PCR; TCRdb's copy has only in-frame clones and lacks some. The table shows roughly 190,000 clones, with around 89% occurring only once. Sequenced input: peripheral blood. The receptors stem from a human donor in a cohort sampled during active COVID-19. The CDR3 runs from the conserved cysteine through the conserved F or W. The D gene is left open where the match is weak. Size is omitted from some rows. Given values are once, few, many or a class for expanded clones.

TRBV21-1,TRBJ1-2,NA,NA,CAIGTQLDHYGYTF,TGTGCCATTGGGACACAGTTAGACCACTATGGCTACACCTTC
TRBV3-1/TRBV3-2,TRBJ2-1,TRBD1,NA,CASSQAGQGWGYNEQFF,TGTGCCAGCAGCCAGGCCGGACAGGGATGGGGGTACAATGAGCAGTTCTTC
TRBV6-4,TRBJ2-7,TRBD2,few,CATMEPSGGSPYEQYF,TGTGCCACCATGGAACCCAGCGGGGGCTCCCCCTACGAGCAGTACTTC
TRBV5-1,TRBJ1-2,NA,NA,CASSLRQGDLSGYTF,TGCGCCAGCAGCTTGCGGCAGGGCGACCTGAGTGGCTACACCTTC
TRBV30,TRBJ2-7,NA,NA,CAWSPNYEQYF,TGTGCCTGGAGTCCAAACTACGAGCAGTACTTC
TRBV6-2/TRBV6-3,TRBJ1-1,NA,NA,CASSQMNTEAFF,TGTGCCAGCAGTCAGATGAACACTGAAGCTTTCTTT
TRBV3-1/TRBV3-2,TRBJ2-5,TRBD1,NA,CASSQDLDRGLGETQYF,TGTGCCAGCAGCCAAGATCTGGACAGGGGGCTCGGAGAGACCCAGTACTTC
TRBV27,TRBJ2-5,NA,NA,CASSNRYQETQYF,TGTGCCAGCAGTAACAGGTATCAAGAGACCCAGTACTTC
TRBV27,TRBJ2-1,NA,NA,CASSFRRGSSYNEQFF,TGTGCCAGCAGTTTTCGGCGGGGCAGCTCCTACAATGAGCAGTTCTTC
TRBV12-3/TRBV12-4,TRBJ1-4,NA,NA,CASSKGTLGKLFF,TGTGCCAGCAGCAAGGGGACATTAGGAAAACTGTTTTTT
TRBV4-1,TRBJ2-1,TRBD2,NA,CASSQQLAGGPNEQFF,TGCGCCAGCAGCCAGCAACTAGCGGGAGGGCCGAATGAGCAGTTCTTC
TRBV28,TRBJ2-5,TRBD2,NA,CASSPRTSGRYETQYF,TGTGCCAGCAGTCCTCGGACTAGCGGGAGGTATGAGACCCAGTACTTC
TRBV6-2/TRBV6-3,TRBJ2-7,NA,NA,CASSYLRLEQYF,TGTGCCAGCAGTTACCTTAGACTGGAGCAGTACTTC
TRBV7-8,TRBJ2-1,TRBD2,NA,CASSLVAGEQFF,TGTGCCAGCAGCTTAGTAGCGGGTGAGCAGTTCTTC
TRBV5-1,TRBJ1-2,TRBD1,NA,CASSLARDRGIYGYTF,TGCGCCAGCAGCTTGGCTCGGGACAGGGGCATCTATGGCTACACCTTC
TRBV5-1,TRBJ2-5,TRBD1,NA,CASSLGGQQETQYF,TGCGCCAGCAGCTTGGGGGGACAGCAAGAGACCCAGTACTTC
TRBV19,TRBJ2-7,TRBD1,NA,CASNEGAGAYEQYF,TGTGCCAGTAACGAGGGGGCGGGTGCCTACGAGCAGTACTTC
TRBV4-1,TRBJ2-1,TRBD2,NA,CASSQDGAGGNEQFF,TGCGCCAGCAGCCAAGACGGGGCCGGGGGGAATGAGCAGTTCTTC
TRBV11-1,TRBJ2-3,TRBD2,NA,CASSSGRTTGVQYF,TGTGCCAGCAGTAGCGGGAGGACCACAGGAGTGCAGTATTTT
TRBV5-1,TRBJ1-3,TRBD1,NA,CASSMTGAGNTIYF,TGCGCCAGCAGCATGACAGGGGCTGGAAACACCATATATTTT
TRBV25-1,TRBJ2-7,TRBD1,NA,CASSAGQGEYF,TGTGCCAGCAGTGCAGGACAGGGGGAGTACTTC
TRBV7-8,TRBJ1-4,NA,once,CASSLDSNEKLFF,TGTGCCAGCAGCTTGGACAGTAATGAAAAACTGTTTTTT